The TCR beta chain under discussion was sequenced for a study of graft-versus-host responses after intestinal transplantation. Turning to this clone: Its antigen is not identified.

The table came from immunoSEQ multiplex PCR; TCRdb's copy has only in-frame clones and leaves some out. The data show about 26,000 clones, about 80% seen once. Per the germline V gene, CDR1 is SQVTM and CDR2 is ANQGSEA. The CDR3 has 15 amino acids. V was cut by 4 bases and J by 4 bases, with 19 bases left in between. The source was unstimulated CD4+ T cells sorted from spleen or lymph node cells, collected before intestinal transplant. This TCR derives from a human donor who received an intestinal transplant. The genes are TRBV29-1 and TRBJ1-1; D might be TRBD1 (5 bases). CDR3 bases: TGCAGCGTTGGGGGCAGAGTTCGTGAGAGCACTGAAGCTTTCTTT. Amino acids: CSVGGRVRESTEAFF.